The TCR beta chain under discussion was sequenced for a study of identical twins. The germline gives CDR1 SNHLY, CDR2 FYNNEI. The CDR3 contains 14 residues. Unmatched junction bases numbered 10, after V lost 8 bases and J lost 8 bases. General study points: Insertion counts were lower in abundant cord blood beta clonotypes, a trend that memory repertoires did not show. Zero-insertion analyses might be partly confounded by invariant T cells like MAIT and iNKT.

Carrying unique molecular identifiers, the cDNA also gained a universal primer site through template switching. One entry per CDR3 protein, called by TCRdb with MiXCR from the 5' RACE reads. Among under 1 million distinct CDR3 sequences listed, over 9% were seen once. This clonotype has just a few counts. Its antigen remains unidentified. These data also featured in a second study, about yellow fever vaccine responses in identical twins.

The chain has TRBV2 and TRBJ2-1; the match to TRBD1 covers 9 bases. This TCR came from a woman aged 18 to 35 in good health. The sequencing input was PBMCs. CDR3 coding DNA: TGTGCCAGCCGGAGGACAGGGGCGCGGGATGAGCAGTTCTTC. Its translation: CASRRTGARDEQFF. The full variable domain, rest sourced from reference TRBV2 and TRBJ2-1, is EPEVTQTPSHQVTQMGQEVILRCVPISNHLYFYWYRQILGQKVEFLVSFYNNEISEKSEIFDDQFSVERPDGSNFTLKIRSTKLEDSAMYFCASRRTGARDEQFFGPGTRLTVL.